Presented here are 6 T cell receptor beta chains from one specimen sequenced in a study of control samples from healthy donors and cancer patients. This table comes from immunoSEQ multiplex PCR, and its TCRdb copy is limited to in-frame clones, with some not included. The sample contains over 100,000 clones, more than 70% of which appear only once. The material sequenced was blood. The receptors were gathered from a middle-aged man in good health.

This chain connects TRBV5-8 to TRBJ2-1; TRBD1 matches 10 bases. V dropped 4 bases and J dropped 9; count of bases not matched to a gene: 7. The CDR3 runs to 14 residues. The germline V gene has CDR1 SGHTS and CDR2 YDEGEE. CDR3 in DNA: TGTGCCAGCAGCCCCAGGACAGGGGGGCTTGAGCAGTTCTTC. Protein sequence: CASSPRTGGLEQFF.

The rearrangement joins TRBV3-1 (or the pseudogene TRBV3-2) to TRBJ1-5; D call uncertain. This CDR3 is 13 amino acids long. V was pared by 4 bases and J by 2 bases, with 6 bases between. Per the germline V gene, CDR1 is LGHDT and CDR2 is YNNKEL (reference sequence). CDR3 protein: CASSLSGNQPQHF. In nucleotides, the CDR3 is TGTGCCAGCAGCCTCTCTGGCAATCAGCCCCAGCATTTT.

The V gene is TRBV6-4, the J gene TRBJ2-7, with D possibly TRBD2 on 5 matching bases. Germline CDR1 MRHNA, CDR2 SNTAGT. This CDR3 spans 14 amino acids. Trimming removed 6 bases at V and 5 bases at J, with 17 bases between. CDR3 DNA sequence: TGTGCCAGCAGCCTAAGGGCGGGTCTAGACGAGCAGTACTTC. It specifies CASSLRAGLDEQYF.

The chain couples TRBV7-9 to TRBJ2-1; 7 bases line up with TRBD2. Germline V gene lookup returns CDR1 SEHNR and CDR2 FQNEAQ (reference sequence). Losses at the gene ends were 4 bases for V and 2 bases for J; bases not matched to a gene: 5. The CDR3 runs to 15 residues. CDR3 nucleotide sequence: TGTGCCAGCAGCTCAGCGGGGTCAGCCTACAATGAGCAGTTCTTC. It yields the protein CASSSAGSAYNEQFF.

The chain carries TRBV28 and TRBJ1-5; D is perhaps TRBD1 (5 bases). The V gene lost 6 bases and the J gene lost 4 bases, with 13 bases spanning the gap. There are 14 residues in the CDR3. Germline lookup yields CDR1 MDHEN and CDR2 SYDVKM. DNA of the CDR3: TGTGCCAGCAGCCCTAACGGGGGGAATCAGCCCCAGCATTTT. Translated: CASSPNGGNQPQHF.

The chain couples TRBV28 to TRBJ2-3; TRBD2 agrees at 8 bases. V lost 6 bases, J lost 1 base, and 6 bases stayed unmatched. CDR3 size: 15 residues. Looked up from germline, CDR1 is MDHEN and CDR2 is SYDVKM. The CDR3 DNA reads as TGTGCCAGCAGAAACGGGGGGGCCGGCACAGATACGCAGTATTTT. It specifies CASRNGGAGTDTQYF.